This T cell receptor beta chain appears in the sequencing data of a study of regulatory T cells in long-lasting Graves disease. On the study more broadly: Antithyroid drug exposure in newly diagnosed Graves' patients had lasted under 3 months.

Broader study findings: Persistent-disease Graves' patients showed less TCR diversity than new cases.

This clonotype was seen many times. What it binds is not known. Arm-PCR of CDR3 regions and iRepertoire HTBI primers were the basis on which TCR beta libraries were built. TCRdb reprocessed the multiplex PCR reads via MiXCR and lists one record per CDR3 protein. The sample holds around 400,000 distinct CDR3 sequences, approximately 10% seen once. As to time point: newly diagnosed GD, antithyroid drugs for less than 3 months. PBMC RNA served as the TCR library source. Another study also made use of these data, one on T cells in Graves' hyperthyroidism and ophthalmopathy. As reported in that work: Those with hyperthyroidism were 18 to 65 years old, newly diagnosed, and ill for under 2 months. By a 13 V-J model, ophthalmopathy was set apart from stable hyperthyroidism.

The sequencing used peripheral blood mononuclear cells (PBMCs), collected at new diagnosis, from a patient treated with antithyroid drugs. The TCR originated in a woman younger than 35 with Graves disease.

Here the CDR3 reads CASSPPAGTDTQYF. The CDR3 bases are TGTGCCAGCAGCCCACCAGCGGGGACAGATACGCAGTATTTT. The chain combines TRBV28 with TRBJ2-3, with 7 bases matching TRBD2. CDR3 length: 14 residues. Germline V CDR1 and CDR2: MDHEN, SYDVKM. V was clipped by 6 bases and J by 3 bases; unmatched bases: 6.